The 13 T cell receptor beta chains presented below share a single source sample, sequenced in a study of shared clonotypes between healthy human individuals. Profiling relied on immunoSEQ multiplex PCR, and the TCRdb table lists in-frame clones only, not all of them. The sample records about 2.4 million clones, just over 90% being singletons. Sequenced input: naive CD4+ T cells sorted from blood. Subset reported: CD45RA+ positively selected. The receptors originated from a man between 18 and 29 years old in good health.

V is TRBV6-6 and J is TRBJ2-3, with 10 bases lining up with TRBD1. The V and J ends lost 6 bases and 3 bases, in that order; junction bases with no gene match: 6. The V gene's germline CDR1 is MNHNY and CDR2 SVGAGI (reference sequence). The CDR3 spans 15 residues. The DNA of the CDR3 is TGTGCCAGCAGCTATCCGGGACAGGGGACAGATACGCAGTATTTT. It is translated as CASSYPGQGTDTQYF.

The CDR3: CASSASTDNYGYTF. The CDR3 DNA reads TGTGCCAGCAGCGCCTCGACGGATAACTATGGCTACACCTTC. The V gene is TRBV5-5, the J gene TRBJ1-2; D gene uncertain. The germline V and J ends were trimmed by 4 bases and 1 base, with 11 bases remaining between them. This CDR3 has 14 residues. Germline V gene sequence: CDR1 SGHKS, CDR2 YYEKEE (reference sequence).

The chain couples TRBV9 to TRBJ2-1; D unresolved. The CDR3 has 18 residues. Trimming shortened V by 2 bases and J by 4 bases, and 22 bases separated the two germline ends. Germline CDR1 reads SGDLS; CDR2 reads YYNGEE. The chain's CDR3 is CASSVPPPSDGLYNEQFF. CDR3 coding DNA: TGTGCCAGCAGCGTTCCCCCCCCCTCGGACGGTCTTTACAATGAGCAGTTCTTC.

The chain has TRBV5-3 and TRBJ2-3, with 7 bases identical to TRBD2. TRBV5-3 is an open reading frame, and its role is uncertain. CDR3 size: 16 residues. The V and J ends lost 4 bases and 4 bases, in that order; junction bases with no gene match: 12. The CDR3 DNA reads as TGTGCCAGAAGCCTCCCTAGCGGAGGCGGGGCAGATACGCAGTATTTT. It encodes CARSLPSGGGADTQYF.

This clone was seen a handful of times. The rearrangement uses TRBV18 and TRBJ1-1; no firm D call. CDR3 length: 13 amino acids. The V end lost 2 bases, the J end lost 6 bases, and 10 bases lay between the germline ends. The germline CDR1 and CDR2 sequences are KGHSH and LQKENI. The CDR3 nucleotides are TGTGCCAGCTCACCAAACCATCTCGCTGAAGCTTTCTTT. Its protein product is CASSPNHLAEAFF. The variable domain in full, completed from reference TRBV18 and TRBJ1-1, reads NAGVMQNPRHLVRRRGQEARLRCSPMKGHSHVYWYRQLPEEGLKFMVYLQKENIIDESGMPKERFSAEFPKEGPSILRIQQVVRGDSAAYFCASSPNHLAEAFFGQGTRLTVV.

The V and J genes are TRBV18 and TRBJ2-2; D is perhaps TRBD1 or TRBD2 (5 bases each). This CDR3 comprises 14 residues. The V end lost 8 bases, the J end lost 2 bases, and 12 bases lay between the germline ends. In germline, CDR1 is KGHSH, CDR2 LQKENI. CDR3 residues: CASLRDGNTGELFF. The CDR3, as DNA: TGTGCCAGCCTCCGGGACGGAAACACCGGGGAGCTGTTTTTT.

J is TRBJ2-1 and V is TRBV19; TRBD1 matches 8 bases. J lost 7 bases, V lost 5 bases, and 7 bases had no gene match. Germline V gene data show CDR1 as LNHDA and CDR2 as SQIVND (reference sequence). The CDR3 sequence is 14 residues long. The DNA for the CDR3 is TGTGCCAGTAGTGCGCAGGGGGCGCGGAATGAGCAGTTCTTC. This codes for CASSAQGARNEQFF.

V is TRBV11-2 and J is TRBJ2-1; the D is unclear. Trimming took 3 bases from V and 9 from J, leaving 9 bases between them. CDR1 SGHAT and CDR2 FQNNGV come from the germline V gene. The CDR3 has 12 residues. Here the CDR3 reads CASSFLVGEQFF. For the CDR3, the DNA is TGTGCCAGCAGCTTTTTGGTTGGTGAGCAGTTCTTC.

CDR3 protein: CAWSVLTGRAEAFF. In nucleotides, the CDR3 is TGTGCCTGGAGTGTACTCACAGGGCGAGCCGAAGCTTTCTTT. The V and J genes are TRBV30 and TRBJ1-1; TRBD1 is a possible D gene (6 bases). The CDR3 sequence is 14 residues long. CDR1 is GTSNPN, CDR2 SVGIG, per germline (reference sequence). V was clipped by 0 bases and J by 8 bases, with 16 bases between them.

A remark on this clone: Other DNA sequences in this sample translate to the same CDR3. The gene calls are TRBV2 and TRBJ1-5; D gene ambiguous. V shed 6 bases and J shed 3 bases, with 3 bases lying between them. The CDR3 totals 11 residues. Germline values: CDR1 SNHLY, CDR2 FYNNEI. CDR3 in amino acids: CASRSNQPQHF. The CDR3 DNA reads TGTGCCAGCAGATCCAATCAGCCCCAGCATTTT.

Written as DNA, the CDR3 is TGTGCCAGCAGGGGACAGGTTGCGGAACATGGCTACACCTTC. This gives the protein CASRGQVAEHGYTF. V and J are TRBV2 and TRBJ1-2; 8 bases agree with TRBD1. CDR3 length equals 14 residues. Germline V lookup: CDR1 SNHLY, CDR2 FYNNEI. With 6 bases clipped from V and 6 bases from J, the junction kept 9 bases outside the gene matches.

V is TRBV5-1 and J is TRBJ2-2, with a tentative D call TRBD1 (6 bases). V lost 4 bases and J 4 bases, leaving 20 bases between the germline ends. CDR3 length: 17 amino acids. Germline CDR1 is SGHRS and CDR2 is YFSETQ. The CDR3 DNA is TGCGCCAGCAGCCCCCTTCTCACAGGGAAAGGCACCGGGGAGCTGTTTTTT. Its protein product is CASSPLLTGKGTGELFF. Combining the CDR3 with reference TRBV5-1 and TRBJ2-2 gives the whole variable domain KAGVTQTPRYLIKTRGQQVTLSCSPISGHRSVSWYQQTPGQGLQFLFEYFSETQRNKGNFPGRFSGRQFSNSRSEMNVSTLELGDSALYLCASSPLLTGKGTGELFFGEGSRLTVL.

The chain recombines TRBV7-2 with TRBJ2-4, with D possibly being TRBD2 (5 bases). Trimming shortened V by 5 bases and J by 8 bases, and 13 bases separated the two germline ends. Germline V lookup: CDR1 SGHTA, CDR2 FQGNSA. The CDR3 is 13 residues long. CDR3 bases: TGTGCCAGCAGCGCTAATCCCGGGGACATTCAGTACTTC. It specifies CASSANPGDIQYF.